The next 24 T cell receptor beta chains were all read from a single sample in a study of T cell repertoires in cytomegalovirus infection. TCRdb independently ran MiXCR on the reads; one entry per CDR3 protein. The data contain about 360,000 distinct CDR3 sequences, about a sixth of them singletons. Input material: PBMCs. These TCRs come from a human donor in good health (CMV status not recorded). Some clones in this sample may be carry-over from other donors' samples.

This clonotype came up a few times. V and J are TRBV28 and TRBJ2-2; TRBD2 aligns across 7 bases. V shed 2 bases and J 9 bases; nucleotides not matched to a gene: 15. The CDR3 has 17 residues. The germline gives CDR1 MDHEN, CDR2 SYDVKM. The CDR3 reads CASSLPVGGKPFRELFF. As DNA, the CDR3 is TGTGCCAGCAGTTTACCTGTGGGGGGGAAACCATTCCGGGAGCTGTTTTTT. Variable domain in full (rest from reference TRBV28 and TRBJ2-2): DVKVTQSSRYLVKRTGEKVFLECVQDMDHENMFWYRQDPGLGLRLIYFSYDVKMKEKGDIPEGYSVSREKKERFSLILESASTNQTSMYLCASSLPVGGKPFRELFFGEGSRLTVL.

V and J are TRBV6-2 or TRBV6-3 and TRBJ1-1, with TRBD1 matching over 8 bases. Looked up from germline, CDR1 is MNHEY and CDR2 is SVGEGT. V was pared by 8 bases and J by 8 bases, with 7 bases of the junction left unmatched. The CDR3 runs to 12 residues. CDR3 DNA: TGTGCCAGCCGCAGGGGGCCCCAAGAAGCTTTCTTT. It is translated as CASRRGPQEAFF.

This clonotype has ten or more counts. The chain has TRBV10-3 and TRBJ1-1; D possibly corresponds to TRBD1 (6 bases). Germline values: CDR1 ENHRY, CDR2 SYGVKD. The CDR3 extends over 15 amino acids. Trimming took off 2 bases at V and 5 bases at J, with 15 bases between the two ends. The chain's CDR3 is CAISELSQGTTEAFF. The CDR3 DNA follows: TGTGCCATCAGTGAGCTTTCACAGGGCACAACTGAAGCTTTCTTT.

This clonotype occurred once. One junction end does not reproduce the germline sequence, and a read error may be involved. J is TRBJ1-6 and V is TRBV7-2; no firm D call. This CDR3 contains 12 residues. The V gene's germline CDR1 is SGHTA and CDR2 FQGNSA. The CDR3 loop reads CASSLGPSPPHF. The CDR3 nucleotides are TGTGCCAGCAGCTTAGGGCCTTCACCCCCCCACTTT.

To note about this clonotype: At one boundary the junction diverges from the germline segment, which might be a read error. This rearrangement joins TRBV10-3 to TRBJ1-2; 10 bases are shared with TRBD1. CDR3 length: 15 residues. Germline CDR1 is ENHRY and CDR2 is SYGVKD. This CDR3 is CAISGTGTGVYDYTF. The CDR3 DNA sequence: TGTGCCATCAGTGGGACCGGGACAGGGGTCTATGACTACACCTTC.

This clonotype was counted many times. The chain joins TRBV27 to TRBJ2-2; D perhaps matches TRBD2 (6 bases). Germline values: CDR1 MNHEY, CDR2 SMNVEV (reference sequence). The CDR3 is made up of 14 amino acids. With 7 bases removed from V and 2 bases from J, the gap between germline ends came to 11 bases. The CDR3 protein is CASTGGNNTGELFF. CDR3 bases: TGTGCCAGCACGGGCGGGAACAACACCGGGGAGCTGTTTTTT.

This clonotype showed up many times. The rearrangement uses TRBV6-1 and TRBJ2-5; D is possibly TRBD2 (5 bases). Trimming shortened V by 4 bases and J by 1 base, and 13 bases separated the two germline ends. The CDR3 is 15 amino acids. The germline V gene encodes CDR1 MNHNS and CDR2 SASEGT. The CDR3 DNA is TGTGCCAGCAGTGTCAGTAAGAGGGTCCAAGAGACCCAGTACTTC. Translated: CASSVSKRVQETQYF.

This sequence joins TRBV6-2 or TRBV6-3 and TRBJ2-7, with 11 bases fitting TRBD1. The V and J ends lost 0 bases and 3 bases, in that order; junction bases with no gene match: 10. Germline V gene lookup returns CDR1 MNHEY and CDR2 SVGEGT. The CDR3 length is 18 residues. This CDR3 is CASSYSGTGGVHDYEQYF. CDR3 DNA sequence: TGTGCCAGCAGTTACTCCGGGACAGGGGGAGTTCATGACTACGAGCAGTACTTC.

This clonotype was detected only a few times. V is TRBV11-2 and J is TRBJ2-1; 8 bases align to TRBD2. Trimming took 4 bases from V and 5 from J; bases not matched to a gene: 7. This CDR3 comprises 15 residues. From germline, CDR1 is SGHAT and CDR2 FQNNGV. In DNA, the CDR3 is TGTGCCAGCAGCTCCGTAGCGGGGAATAACAATGAGCAGTTCTTC. Translation: CASSSVAGNNNEQFF.

The chain joins TRBV6-6 to TRBJ2-1; 13 bases are a match to TRBD2. The CDR3 is 14 residues long. Germline CDR1 reads MNHNY; CDR2 reads SVGAGI (reference sequence). The trim removed 8 bases at V and 8 bases at J, leaving 6 bases unmatched. CDR3 loop: CASGQLAGGHEQFF. The CDR3 DNA sequence: TGTGCCAGCGGTCAACTAGCGGGGGGGCATGAGCAGTTCTTC.

The chain joins TRBV7-2 to TRBJ2-3, with a tentative D call TRBD2 (6 bases). V dropped 1 base and J dropped 4 bases, with 12 bases sitting between them. The CDR3 is made up of 15 amino acids. CDR1 and CDR2 from the germline V gene are SGHTA and FQGNSA. DNA for the CDR3: TGTGCCAGCAGCTTAGGGGGCAGGGAGGCAGATACGCAGTATTTT. Translation gives CASSLGGREADTQYF.

This clonotype was found many times. The chain carries TRBV28 and TRBJ1-2; TRBD1 agrees at 7 bases. Germline CDR1 MDHEN, CDR2 SYDVKM. The CDR3 runs to 15 residues. The V and J ends lost 4 bases and 2 bases, in that order; junction bases with no gene match: 7. As DNA, the CDR3 is TGTGCCAGCAGTTCTCCAGGGGGGGTGAACTATGGCTACACCTTC. Translation: CASSSPGGVNYGYTF.

Details on this clonotype: One junction end does not reproduce the germline sequence, and a read error may be involved. The chain links TRBV7-8 to TRBJ1-5; maybe TRBD1 (5 bases). Per the germline V gene, CDR1 is SGHVS and CDR2 is FQNEAQ. The CDR3 totals 15 residues. The CDR3: CASSLGRGGNQLQHF. CDR3 in DNA: TGTGCCAGCAGCTTAGGGAGGGGCGGCAATCAGCTCCAGCATTTT.

This clonotype was counted ten times or more. The chain joins TRBV6-1 to TRBJ1-1; D gene unclear. The CDR3 totals 13 residues. Trimming removed 4 bases from V and 4 bases from J, with 10 bases in between. Looked up from germline, CDR1 is MNHNS and CDR2 is SASEGT. The CDR3 here is CASSAGRLTEAFF. DNA of the CDR3: TGTGCCAGCAGTGCCGGGAGGCTCACTGAAGCTTTCTTT.

This clonotype was found many times. The chain couples TRBV7-2 to TRBJ2-5, with D perhaps matching TRBD1 or TRBD2 (5 bases each). The CDR3 runs to 13 residues. The V end lost 4 bases, the J end lost 9 bases, and 15 bases lay between the germline ends. Per germline, CDR1 SGHTA and CDR2 FQGNSA. DNA of the CDR3: TGTGCCAGCAGCTGGCTGACAGAGGGTGCCCAGTACTTC. Its translation: CASSWLTEGAQYF.

This clonotype was counted between two and nine times. This chain joins TRBV11-3 and TRBJ1-6; no clear D. This CDR3 comprises 14 residues. V gave up 3 bases and J gave up 5 bases, with 8 bases separating them. Germline loops: CDR1 SGHNT, CDR2 YENEEA. Here the CDR3 reads CASSFNGDNSPLHF. CDR3 sequence (DNA): TGTGCCAGCAGCTTCAACGGGGATAATTCACCCCTCCACTTT.

Comments on this clonotype: Given a much more abundant clone one base away, this may be a read error. This sequence joins TRBV7-2 and TRBJ1-2, with TRBD1 as a possible D gene (5 bases). Trimming cost V 3 bases and J 2 bases, with 13 bases left between them. The CDR3 loop spans 15 amino acids. Per the germline V gene, CDR1 is SGHTA and CDR2 is FQGNSA. CDR3 in DNA: TGTGCCAGCAGCTTGTCCTTGGCAGGGAACTATGGCTACACCTTC. Protein sequence: CASSLSLAGNYGYTF. The variable domain in full, completed from reference TRBV7-2 and TRBJ1-2, reads GAGVSQSPSNKVTEKGKDVELRCDPISGHTALYWYRQSLGQGLEFLIYFQGNSAPDKSGLPSDRFSAERTGGSVSTLTIQRTQQEDSAVYLCASSLSLAGNYGYTFGSGTRLTVV.

The chain recombines TRBV7-8 with TRBJ2-1; D is unresolved. Trimming stripped 0 bases from V and 3 bases from J, with 9 bases between. Germline V gene data show CDR1 as SGHVS and CDR2 as FQNEAQ. CDR3 length equals 15 residues. The CDR3 DNA is TGTGCCAGCAGCTTAGCACTACTCGACTACAATGAGCAGTTCTTC. Its translation: CASSLALLDYNEQFF.

The genes are TRBV12-3 or TRBV12-4 and TRBJ1-1; maybe TRBD1 (5 bases). The CDR3 extends over 11 amino acids. CDR3 amino acids: CVQQRGTEAFF. The CDR3 DNA reads as TGTGTCCAGCAGAGGGGCACTGAAGCTTTCTTT.

This clonotype was seen many times. V usage is TRBV7-2 and J usage is TRBJ2-2; D unclear. V was pared by 6 bases and J by 0 bases, with 14 bases between. This CDR3 has 16 amino acids. The germline V gene has CDR1 SGHTA and CDR2 FQGNSA. The chain's CDR3 is CASSPNGGSNTGELFF. DNA of the CDR3: TGTGCCAGCAGTCCCAACGGCGGATCGAACACCGGGGAGCTGTTTTTT.

This clonotype was seen many times. DNA for the CDR3: TGTGCCAGCAGCCTTAGCGGGAGGGCCTGGAGCGAGCAGTACTTC. As protein: CASSLSGRAWSEQYF. V is TRBV7-2 and J is TRBJ2-7; 11 bases are a match to TRBD2. V shed 5 bases and J 6 bases; nucleotides not matched to a gene: 9. This CDR3 has 15 amino acids. CDR1 and CDR2 (germline): SGHTA, FQGNSA. The variable domain in full, completed from reference TRBV7-2 and TRBJ2-7, reads GAGVSQSPSNKVTEKGKDVELRCDPISGHTALYWYRQSLGQGLEFLIYFQGNSAPDKSGLPSDRFSAERTGGSVSTLTIQRTQQEDSAVYLCASSLSGRAWSEQYFGPGTRLTVT.

V is TRBV7-8 and J is TRBJ2-3; possibly TRBD2 for D (7 bases). Per the germline V gene, CDR1 is SGHVS and CDR2 is FQNEAQ. V was cut by 5 bases and J by 2 bases, with 20 bases left in between. The CDR3 is 17 amino acids. The CDR3 loop is CASSPTGGHSITDTQYF. CDR3 sequence (DNA): TGTGCCAGCAGCCCCACGGGGGGACATTCGATCACAGATACGCAGTATTTT. Full variable domain (remainder filled in from reference TRBV7-8 and TRBJ2-3): GAGVSQSPRYKVAKRGQDVALRCDPISGHVSLFWYQQALGQGPEFLTYFQNEAQLDKSGLPSDRFFAERPEGSVSTLKIQRTQQEDSAVYLCASSPTGGHSITDTQYFGPGTRLTVL.

This clonotype was seen at least ten times. The rearrangement joins TRBV7-2 to TRBJ1-4; unclear D gene. Deletions cut 2 bases from V and 6 bases from J, with 19 bases between. The CDR3 extends over 17 amino acids. The germline CDR1 and CDR2 sequences are SGHTA and FQGNSA. CDR3 region: CASSLMLPLLGDEKLFF. CDR3 bases: TGTGCCAGCAGCTTAATGTTGCCTCTGCTCGGGGATGAAAAACTGTTTTTT.

This clonotype was counted at least ten times. This chain connects TRBV7-2 to TRBJ2-3; a possible D gene is TRBD1 (6 bases). Trimming stripped 6 bases from V and 0 bases from J, with 16 bases between. The V gene's germline CDR1 is SGHTA and CDR2 FQGNSA. CDR3 size: 16 residues. The CDR3 here is CASSSQTGVSTDTQYF. CDR3 in DNA: TGTGCCAGCAGTTCACAGACAGGTGTTAGCACAGATACGCAGTATTTT. The whole variable domain, remainder taken from reference TRBV7-2 and TRBJ2-3, is GAGVSQSPSNKVTEKGKDVELRCDPISGHTALYWYRQSLGQGLEFLIYFQGNSAPDKSGLPSDRFSAERTGGSVSTLTIQRTQQEDSAVYLCASSSQTGVSTDTQYFGPGTRLTVL.